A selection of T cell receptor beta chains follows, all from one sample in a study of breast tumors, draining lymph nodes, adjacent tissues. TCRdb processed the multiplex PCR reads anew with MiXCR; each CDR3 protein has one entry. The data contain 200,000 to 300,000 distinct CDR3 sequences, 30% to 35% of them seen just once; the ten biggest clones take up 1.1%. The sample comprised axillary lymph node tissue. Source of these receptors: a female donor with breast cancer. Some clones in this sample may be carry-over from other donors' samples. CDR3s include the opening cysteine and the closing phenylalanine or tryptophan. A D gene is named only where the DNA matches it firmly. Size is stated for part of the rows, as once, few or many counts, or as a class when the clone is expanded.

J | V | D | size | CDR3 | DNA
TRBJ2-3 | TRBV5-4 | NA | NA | CASSLRGASTDTQYF | TGTGCCAGCAGCTTGAGAGGGGCGAGCACAGATACGCAGTATTTT
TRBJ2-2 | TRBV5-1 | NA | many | CASSLDLGTGELFF | TGCGCCAGCAGCTTGGATCTAGGGACCGGGGAGCTGTTTTTT
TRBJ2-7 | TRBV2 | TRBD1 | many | CASQGVSYEQYF | TGTGCCAGCCAGGGGGTTAGCTACGAGCAGTACTTC
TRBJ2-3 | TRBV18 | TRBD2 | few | CASSHSGTTDTQYF | TGTGCCAGCTCACATAGCGGGACAACAGATACGCAGTATTTT
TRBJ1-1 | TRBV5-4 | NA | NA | CASSLAGRGAGGAFF | TGTGCCAGCAGCTTGGCAGGCAGGGGCGCGGGCGGGGCTTTCTTT
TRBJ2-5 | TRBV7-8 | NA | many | CASIPAVRGLETQYF | TGTGCCAGCATCCCCGCCGTTCGGGGGCTAGAGACCCAGTACTTC
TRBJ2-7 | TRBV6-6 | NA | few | CASSPLSPGPFFEQYF | TGTGCCAGCAGTCCCCTCAGCCCGGGACCTTTTTTTGAGCAGTACTTC
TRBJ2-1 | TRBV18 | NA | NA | CASSPSPGASSWNEQFF | TGTGCCAGCTCACCTTCTCCCGGGGCTAGCAGTTGGAATGAGCAGTTCTTC
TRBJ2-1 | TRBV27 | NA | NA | CASSSIPLAANHNEQFF | TGTGCCAGCAGCTCTATCCCTCTTGCGGCGAACCACAATGAGCAGTTCTTC
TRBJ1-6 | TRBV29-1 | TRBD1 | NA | CSVDNRDSLHF | TGCAGCGTTGATAACCGGGACAGTCTCCACTTT
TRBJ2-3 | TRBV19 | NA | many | CASSTSPDTQYF | TGTGCCAGTAGTACGAGCCCAGATACGCAGTATTTT
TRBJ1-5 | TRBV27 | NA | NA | CASSLLQGGQPQHF | TGTGCCAGCAGTTTATTGCAGGGAGGTCAGCCCCAGCATTTT
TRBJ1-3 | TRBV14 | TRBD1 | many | CASSPLTGDGSTIYF | TGTGCCAGCAGCCCCTTAACAGGGGATGGAAGCACCATATATTTT
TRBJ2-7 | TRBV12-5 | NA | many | CASGPGLPPYEQYF | TGTGCTAGTGGCCCGGGACTCCCTCCTTACGAGCAGTACTTC